This T cell receptor beta chain stems from a study of blood T cell repertoires in COVID-19. Study in general: The United States, Italy and Spain supplied acute and convalescent COVID-19 samples. T cells, B-cell-depleted T cells, or PBMCs supplied cDNA or gDNA.

Methods used by the authors: It was from reference gene primer amplification that nucleated cell counts were estimated. Only in-frame clones appear in the TCRdb table, and some are missing; sequencing was by immunoSEQ multiplex PCR. D and trimming were read from the DNA, whereas the V and J calls and clone size are those reported in that table. This table has about 200,000 clones, 92% appearing once. V was clipped by 3 bases and J by 0 bases, with 10 bases between them. The CDR3 spans 14 residues. Germline loops: CDR1 SGHKS, CDR2 YYEKEE (reference sequence). The chain employs TRBV5-5 and TRBJ2-7; D call uncertain. The TCR sequence derives from a man in his 60s with COVID-19, enrolled during active disease. Material: peripheral blood. The chain's CDR3 is CASSSRTTSYEQYF. The CDR3 DNA follows: TGTGCCAGCAGCTCTCGAACAACCTCCTACGAGCAGTACTTC.